A selection of T cell receptor beta chains follows, all from one sample in a study of cytomegalovirus exposure and HLA in healthy donors. Sequencing used immunoSEQ multiplex PCR; TCRdb keeps in-frame clones, though not all of them. The sample has about 140,000 clones, 70% to 85% seen once. The source material was PBMCs. All receptors come from a man younger than 40 in good health and CMV-seropositive. Both conserved end residues are part of each CDR3. D genes are given only for firm matches. Not all rows give a size; the values are once, few, many and, for expanded clones, a class.

J gene,clone size,D gene,V gene,CDR3 DNA,CDR3 protein
TRBJ2-1,-,-,TRBV18,TGTGCCAGCTCATCTTCGGGGCGGGACTCCTACAATGAGCAGTTCTTC,CASSSSGRDSYNEQFF
TRBJ1-5,-,-,TRBV10-2,TGCGCCAGCAGTGACCCCGGACACTTGCCCCAGCATTTT,CASSDPGHLPQHF
TRBJ2-7,-,TRBD2,TRBV19,TGTGCCACCGCTCTTGCCCCTAGCGGGTATTACGAGCAGTACTTC,CATALAPSGYYEQYF
TRBJ1-2,-,TRBD1,TRBV5-5,TGTGCCAGCAGCTCAACCCCGGGACAGGGTTTTATACGAGGCTACACCTTC,CASSSTPGQGFIRGYTF
TRBJ2-5,-,TRBD2,TRBV12-5,TGTGCTAGTGGTTTCTCCGGGAGGGCGAAGACCCAGTACTTC,CASGFSGRAKTQYF
TRBJ2-1,-,TRBD2,TRBV6-6,TGTGCCAGCAGTTTTATAGCGGGAAACTACAATGAGCAGTTCTTC,CASSFIAGNYNEQFF
TRBJ2-2,-,-,TRBV10-3,TGTGCCATCAGTGAGTCTGGAGCGGGCGTTAACACCGGGGAGCTGTTTTTT,CAISESGAGVNTGELFF
TRBJ2-1,-,TRBD1,TRBV28,TGTGCCAGCAGTCCGACAGGGGGCCCTAAGGACAATGAGCAGTTCTTC,CASSPTGGPKDNEQFF
TRBJ2-3,-,-,TRBV19,TGTGCCAGTAGTGCTTACTGGGGGCAACCAGATACGCAGTATTTT,CASSAYWGQPDTQYF
TRBJ1-4,-,-,TRBV28,TGTGCCAGCAGTTTACCGGCGGCAGGGGAAGTTGCAACTAATGAAAAACTGTTTTTT,CASSLPAAGEVATNEKLFF
TRBJ2-4,-,-,TRBV5-4,TGTGCCAGCAGCTTCCAGGAGGGTAAAAACATTCAGTACTTC,CASSFQEGKNIQYF
TRBJ1-3,-,-,TRBV19,TGTGCCAGTAGTATAGGGGCAGGGGCTGGAAACACCATATATTTT,CASSIGAGAGNTIYF
TRBJ2-7,-,TRBD2,TRBV28,TGTGCCAGCAGTTCCCCGACTAGCGGGAGCTACGAGCAGTACTTC,CASSSPTSGSYEQYF
TRBJ2-7,-,-,TRBV9,TGTGCCAGCAGCCCAGGGGCCTCCTACGAGCAGTACTTC,CASSPGASYEQYF
TRBJ1-2,-,TRBD1,TRBV6-5,TGTGCCAGCACCCCTCAATCCCAGGGGGTAGGGGGCTACACCTTC,CASTPQSQGVGGYTF
TRBJ2-2,-,-,TRBV7-9,TGTGCCAGCAGCGGGGGGTCCGGGTTTGACACCGGGGAGCTGTTTTTT,CASSGGSGFDTGELFF
TRBJ2-1,-,-,TRBV7-7,TGTGCCAGCAGCTGGACACCCAGCTCCTACAATGAGCAGTTCTTC,CASSWTPSSYNEQFF
TRBJ2-1,-,TRBD2,TRBV9,TGTGCCAGCAGCGTCGCTAGCGGGAGCTCGGGTGAGCAGTTCTTC,CASSVASGSSGEQFF
TRBJ2-7,-,-,TRBV11-2,TGTGCCAGCAGCTTAGATAGTGAGGGCTCCTACGAGCAGTACTTC,CASSLDSEGSYEQYF
TRBJ1-2,-,TRBD1,TRBV14,TGTGCCAGCAGCCAAGATAGTACAGGGGTCGATGGCTACACCTTC,CASSQDSTGVDGYTF
TRBJ2-7,-,TRBD2,TRBV7-8,TGTGCCAGCAGCTTAACTAGCGGGAGGGGCAACGAGCAGTACTTC,CASSLTSGRGNEQYF
TRBJ1-1,-,-,TRBV7-3,TGTGCCAGCAGCCCAAACAGCTACACTGAAGCTTTCTTT,CASSPNSYTEAFF
TRBJ2-3,-,TRBD2,TRBV6-4,TGTGCCAGCAGCCCCGGACTAGCGGGGGGCTTAGATACGCAGTATTTT,CASSPGLAGGLDTQYF
TRBJ1-4,-,TRBD1,TRBV5-1,TGCGCCAGCAGCCGGGGACAGACACAACGGCGGGAAAAACTGTTTTTT,CASSRGQTQRREKLFF
TRBJ1-2,-,TRBD1,TRBV28,TGTGCCAGTCTATTGGGGGGGACAGGGGGCTATGGCTACACCTTC,CASLLGGTGGYGYTF
TRBJ2-1,-,TRBD2,TRBV5-1,TGCGCCAGCAGCTCCTCCACTAGCGGGGCATACAATGAGCAGTTCTTC,CASSSSTSGAYNEQFF
TRBJ1-1,-,TRBD1,TRBV28,TGTGCCAGCAGCACACAGGGGACTGAAGCTTTCTTT,CASSTQGTEAFF
TRBJ2-5,-,TRBD2,TRBV27,TGTGCCAGCAGCCCAGCTCCGGGACTAGCGCTCCAAGAGACCCAGTACTTC,CASSPAPGLALQETQYF
TRBJ2-1,-,TRBD1,TRBV28,TGTGCCAGCAGTTTAGGACAGGGGTGGGATGAGCAGTTCTTC,CASSLGQGWDEQFF
TRBJ2-3,-,TRBD2,TRBV4-1,TGCGCCAGCAGCCAGATAGCGGGGGGGAGCACAGATACGCAGTATTTT,CASSQIAGGSTDTQYF
TRBJ2-7,-,TRBD1,TRBV6-6,TGTGCCAGCAGTTACGGGACAGGGTACGAGCAGTACTTC,CASSYGTGYEQYF
TRBJ2-3,few,-,TRBV6-6,TGTGCCAGCAGCCCCGGACAGACAGATACGCAGTATTTT,CASSPGQTDTQYF
TRBJ1-5,-,-,TRBV7-2,TGTGCCAGCAGCAAGCGGGGGGGAGATCAGCCCCAGCATTTT,CASSKRGGDQPQHF
TRBJ1-1,-,-,TRBV2,TGTGCCAGCATTCAGGGTAACACTGAAGCTTTCTTT,CASIQGNTEAFF
TRBJ2-1,once,-,TRBV28,TGTGCCAGCAGTTTACTTGCCGGACTCAATGAGCAGTTCTTC,CASSLLAGLNEQFF
TRBJ1-1,-,-,TRBV4-1,TGCGCCAGCAGCCAAGCCCTCAGGTTGAACACTGAAGCTTTCTTT,CASSQALRLNTEAFF
TRBJ2-3,-,TRBD2,TRBV11-3,TGTGCCAGCAGCTCTGGTGGCGGGGGGGTTGCAGATACGCAGTATTTT,CASSSGGGGVADTQYF
TRBJ2-1,-,-,TRBV9,TGTGCCAGCGGGGGGAGATTCTCCAATGAGCAGTTCTTC,CASGGRFSNEQFF
TRBJ1-6,-,-,TRBV7-6,TGTGCCAGCAGCCGAGGTTTCGAGAATTCACCCCTCCACTTT,CASSRGFENSPLHF
TRBJ2-7,-,-,TRBV10-1,TGCGCCAGCAGTGGGACAGGGAGGGAAGTGCAGTACTTC,CASSGTGREVQYF
TRBJ1-5,-,-,TRBV2,TGTGCCAGCAGCCGTCAGGGAGGGAATCAGCCCCAGCATTTT,CASSRQGGNQPQHF
TRBJ2-5,-,-,TRBV19,TGTGCCAGTAGTATAGGGACAAGTCAAGAGACCCAGTACTTC,CASSIGTSQETQYF